The clone carrying this T cell receptor beta chain was picked up many times. Its antigen is currently unknown. This sample was included in a study of T cell repertoires in cytomegalovirus infection. The overall study: CMV infection together with matching HLA type was indicated by public TCR beta signatures.

TCRdb reprocessed the reads with MiXCR, giving one entry per CDR3 protein. The data hold 76,000 or so distinct CDR3 sequences, with 3% to 4.5% observed a single time. General study results and limits: Dominating the ex vivo response were HLA-C-restricted CMV-specific TCR beta clonotypes. People with CMV and the relevant HLA were identified by cumulative public TCR beta family frequency.

The germline V gene has CDR1 DFQATT and CDR2 SNEGSKA (reference sequence). Losses at the gene ends were 5 bases for V and 4 bases for J; bases not matched to a gene: 8. This CDR3 is 15 amino acids long. The clonotype comes from a human donor in good health (CMV status not recorded). Some clones in this sample may be carry-over from other donors' samples. V gene TRBV20-1 combines with J gene TRBJ1-6, with 7 bases lining up with TRBD1. The sample was PBMCs. CDR3 in amino acids: CSAGTGEGYNSPLHF. In DNA, the CDR3 is TGCAGTGCTGGCACAGGGGAGGGGTATAATTCACCCCTCCACTTT.